The next 8 T cell receptor beta chains were all read from a single sample in a study of blood T cells in healthy people across ages. Primers used in a second PCR of about 7 to 11 cycles were a sample-barcoded 5' primer and a J-beta primer mix. In TCRdb, the 5' RACE reads were re-called with MiXCR into one record per CDR3 protein. Here the sample spans over 600,000 distinct CDR3 sequences, more than 35% being singletons. Sequencing was carried out using blood. The source is an elderly man in good health.

The V gene is TRBV15, the J gene TRBJ2-3; D ambiguous. Germline V gene data show CDR1 as LNHNV and CDR2 as YYDKDF (reference sequence). This CDR3 has 16 amino acids. V lost 3 bases and J 2 bases, leaving 15 bases between the germline ends. CDR3 sequence (DNA): TGTGCCACCAGCAGCAAAAATAGGTGGCCCACAGATACGCAGTATTTT. As protein: CATSSKNRWPTDTQYF.

This clonotype was observed once. A much larger clone sits a single nucleotide away, making a read error possible. V gene TRBV6-5 combines with J gene TRBJ2-5, with a possible D match to TRBD2 (6 bases). The V gene lost 6 bases and the J gene lost 7 bases, with 18 bases spanning the gap. The length of the CDR3 is 14 residues. Germline V gene data show CDR1 as MNHEY and CDR2 as SVGAGI. In nucleotides, the CDR3 is TGTGCCAGCAGGCGGGACTCGGGGCGGGGGACCCAGTACTTC. This sequence encodes CASRRDSGRGTQYF.

This clonotype was counted a few times. The chain combines TRBV6-6 with TRBJ2-7, with TRBD1 matching 10 bases. Germline CDR1 is MNHNY and CDR2 is SVGAGI (reference sequence). The CDR3 sequence is 14 residues long. V was clipped by 6 bases and J by 6 bases; unmatched bases: 8. CDR3 region: CASRKAGTGAEQYF. CDR3 in DNA: TGTGCCAGCAGAAAGGCCGGGACAGGGGCCGAGCAGTACTTC.

The V gene is TRBV27, the J gene TRBJ1-1, with TRBD1 as a possible D gene (6 bases). V shed 4 bases and J shed 2 bases, with 14 bases lying between them. The germline V gene has CDR1 MNHEY and CDR2 SMNVEV (reference sequence). There are 15 residues in the CDR3. CDR3 nucleotide sequence: TGTGCCAGCAGTTCCCACCAGGGGATCAACACTGAAGCTTTCTTT. Protein product: CASSSHQGINTEAFF.

The V call is TRBV10-3, the J call TRBJ2-3; D is perhaps TRBD2 (6 bases). Germline CDR1 reads ENHRY; CDR2 reads SYGVKD. Trimming took off 5 bases at V and 6 bases at J, with 21 bases between the two ends. The CDR3 is made up of 16 amino acids. The CDR3 loop reads CAISMGAGRGGDTQYF. The CDR3 DNA reads TGTGCCATCAGTATGGGAGCGGGCCGGGGAGGCGATACGCAGTATTTT.

The V gene is TRBV7-2, the J gene TRBJ2-1; 8 bases are shared with TRBD2. CDR1 is SGHTA, CDR2 FQGNSA, per germline. Trimming took 1 base from V and 4 from J; bases not matched to a gene: 6. This CDR3 has 16 amino acids. CDR3 region: CASSLGLAGRYNEQFF. Here the CDR3 DNA reads TGTGCCAGCAGCTTAGGTCTAGCGGGCCGGTACAATGAGCAGTTCTTC.

This clonotype has at least ten counts. The chain employs TRBV7-3 and TRBJ2-7; D might be TRBD1 or TRBD2, each matching 5 bases. Germline V gene sequence: CDR1 SGHTA, CDR2 FQGTGA. Trimming removed 0 bases at V and 2 bases at J, with 8 bases between. This CDR3 contains 14 residues. In DNA, the CDR3 is TGTGCCAGCAGCTTAACGGGACGGACCTACGAGCAGTACTTC. Protein sequence: CASSLTGRTYEQYF.

The chain is built from TRBV2 and TRBJ2-2, with 11 nucleotides matching TRBD2. The V and J ends lost 5 bases and 0 bases, in that order; junction bases with no gene match: 5. The CDR3 runs 17 residues. Germline-derived CDR1 and CDR2 are SNHLY and FYNNEI. DNA for the CDR3: TGTGCCAGCAGTTTAGCGGGGGGGAGCTCGAACACCGGGGAGCTGTTTTTT. Translated: CASSLAGGSSNTGELFF. The entire variable domain, with the rest obtained from reference TRBV2 and TRBJ2-2, is as follows: EPEVTQTPSHQVTQMGQEVILRCVPISNHLYFYWYRQILGQKVEFLVSFYNNEISEKSEIFDDQFSVERPDGSNFTLKIRSTKLEDSAMYFCASSLAGGSSNTGELFFGEGSRLTVL.